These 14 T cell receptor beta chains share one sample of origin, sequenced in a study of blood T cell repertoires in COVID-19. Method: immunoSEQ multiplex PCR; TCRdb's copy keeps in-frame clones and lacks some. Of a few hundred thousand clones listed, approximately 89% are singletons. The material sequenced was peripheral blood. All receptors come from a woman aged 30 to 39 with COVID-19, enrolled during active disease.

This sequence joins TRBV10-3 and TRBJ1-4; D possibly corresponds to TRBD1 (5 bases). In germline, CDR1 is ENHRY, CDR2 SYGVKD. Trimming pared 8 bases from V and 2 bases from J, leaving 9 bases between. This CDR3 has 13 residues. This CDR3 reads CAISGDTNEKLFF. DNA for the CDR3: TGTGCCATCTCGGGGGACACTAATGAAAAACTGTTTTTT.

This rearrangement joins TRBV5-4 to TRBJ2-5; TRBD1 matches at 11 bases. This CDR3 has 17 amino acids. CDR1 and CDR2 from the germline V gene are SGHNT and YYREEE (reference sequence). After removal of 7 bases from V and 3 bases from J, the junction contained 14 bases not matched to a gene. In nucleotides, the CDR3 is TGTGCCAGCTGCCGGACAGGGGGCGCGGCAGTAGAAGAGACCCAGTACTTC. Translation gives CASCRTGGAAVEETQYF.

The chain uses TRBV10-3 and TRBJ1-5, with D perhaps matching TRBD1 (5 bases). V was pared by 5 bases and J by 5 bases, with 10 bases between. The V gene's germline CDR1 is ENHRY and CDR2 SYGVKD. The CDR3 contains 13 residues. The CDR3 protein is CAISQGDDQPQHF. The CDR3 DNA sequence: TGTGCCATCAGTCAGGGTGATGATCAGCCCCAGCATTTT.

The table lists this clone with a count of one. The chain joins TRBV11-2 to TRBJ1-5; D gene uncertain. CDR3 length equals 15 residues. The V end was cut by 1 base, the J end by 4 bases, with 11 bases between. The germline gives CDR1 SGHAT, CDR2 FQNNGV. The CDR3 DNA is TGTGCCAGCAGCTTAGGACATATTAGTAATCAGCCCCAGCATTTT. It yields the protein CASSLGHISNQPQHF.

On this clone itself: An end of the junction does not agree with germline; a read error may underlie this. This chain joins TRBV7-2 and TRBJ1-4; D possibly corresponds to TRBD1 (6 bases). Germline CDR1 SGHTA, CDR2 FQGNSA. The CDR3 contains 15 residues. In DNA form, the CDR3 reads TGTGCCAGCAGCTTCCGGGGGGCGGGGGATGAAAAACTGCCTTTT. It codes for CASSFRGAGDEKLPF.

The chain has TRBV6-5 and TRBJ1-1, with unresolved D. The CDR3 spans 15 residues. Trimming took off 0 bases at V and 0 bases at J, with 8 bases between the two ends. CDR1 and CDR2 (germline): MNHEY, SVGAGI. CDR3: CASSYSTLMNTEAFF. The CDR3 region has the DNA TGTGCCAGCAGTTACTCGACACTCATGAACACTGAAGCTTTCTTT.

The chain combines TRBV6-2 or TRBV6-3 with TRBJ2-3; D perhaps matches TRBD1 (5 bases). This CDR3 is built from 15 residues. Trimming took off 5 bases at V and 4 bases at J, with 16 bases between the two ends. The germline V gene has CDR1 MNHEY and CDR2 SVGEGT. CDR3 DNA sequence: TGTGCCAGCAGTCGACTCAGGGATTTGGCAGATACGCAGTATTTT. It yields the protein CASSRLRDLADTQYF.

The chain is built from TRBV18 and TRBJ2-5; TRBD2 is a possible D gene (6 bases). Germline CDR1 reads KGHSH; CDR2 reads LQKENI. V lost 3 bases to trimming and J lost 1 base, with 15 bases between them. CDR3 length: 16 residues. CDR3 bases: TGTGCCAGCTCACCGGTCTCGGGCGGGACCCAAGAGACCCAGTACTTC. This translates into CASSPVSGGTQETQYF.

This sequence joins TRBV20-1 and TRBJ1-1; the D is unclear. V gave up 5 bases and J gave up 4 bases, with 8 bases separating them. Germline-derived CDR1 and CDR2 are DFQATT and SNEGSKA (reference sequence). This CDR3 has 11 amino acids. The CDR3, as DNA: TGCAGTGCTGAACGAGGCACTGAAGCTTTCTTT. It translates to CSAERGTEAFF.

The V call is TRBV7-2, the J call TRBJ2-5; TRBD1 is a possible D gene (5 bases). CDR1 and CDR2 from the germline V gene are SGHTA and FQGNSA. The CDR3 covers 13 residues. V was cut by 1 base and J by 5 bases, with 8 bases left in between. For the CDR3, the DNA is TGTGCCAGCAGCTTAGTTTCAGGGGAGACCCAGTACTTC. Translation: CASSLVSGETQYF.

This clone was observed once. The DNA of the CDR3 is TGCGCCAGCAGCTTGTATCTGTCGGGGCAAGAGACCCAGTACTTC. It specifies CASSLYLSGQETQYF. The gene calls are TRBV5-1 and TRBJ2-5; possible D gene TRBD2, 5 bases. Germline V gene data show CDR1 as SGHRS and CDR2 as YFSETQ. Trimming cost V 1 base and J 2 bases, with 12 bases left between them. The CDR3 runs to 15 residues. The variable domain in full, with the rest retrieved from reference TRBV5-1 and TRBJ2-5, is KAGVTQTPRYLIKTRGQQVTLSCSPISGHRSVSWYQQTPGQGLQFLFEYFSETQRNKGNFPGRFSGRQFSNSRSEMNVSTLELGDSALYLCASSLYLSGQETQYFGPGTRLLVL.

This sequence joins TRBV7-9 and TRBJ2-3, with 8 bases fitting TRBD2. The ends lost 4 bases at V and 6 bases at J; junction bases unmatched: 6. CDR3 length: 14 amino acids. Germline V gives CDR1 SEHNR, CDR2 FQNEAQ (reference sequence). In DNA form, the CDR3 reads TGTGCCAGCAGCTATACGCGGACTAGCGATACGCAGTATTTT. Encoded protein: CASSYTRTSDTQYF.

This chain's CDR3 is CASSLRYNEQFF. CDR3 sequence (DNA): TGTGCCAGCAGCCTACGGTACAATGAGCAGTTCTTC. The genes are TRBV7-8 and TRBJ2-1; no clear D. This CDR3 has 12 amino acids. The germline CDR1 and CDR2 sequences are SGHVS and FQNEAQ. V lost 5 bases, J lost 4 bases, and 6 bases lay in between.

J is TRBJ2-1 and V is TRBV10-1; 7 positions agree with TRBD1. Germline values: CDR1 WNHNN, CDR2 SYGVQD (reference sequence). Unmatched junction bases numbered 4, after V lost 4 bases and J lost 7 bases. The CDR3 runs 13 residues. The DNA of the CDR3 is TGCGCCAGCAGTGTGAACAGGGGAAATGAGCAGTTCTTC. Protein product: CASSVNRGNEQFF.